This T cell receptor (beta chain) was documented in a study of blood T cell repertoires in COVID-19. Per the original methods: Reference gene primer amplification gave nucleated cell count estimates. Profiling relied on immunoSEQ multiplex PCR, and the TCRdb table lists in-frame clones only, not all of them. The DNA gave D and trimming, while V, J and clone size come from that table. The sample lists 100,000 or so clones, approximately 76% occurring once. This clone was seen more than once but under ten times. CDR1 LGHDT and CDR2 YNNKEL come from the germline V gene (reference sequence). V dropped 4 bases and J dropped 7; count of bases not matched to a gene: 5. This CDR3 is built from 15 residues.

Input material: peripheral blood. The receptor's source is a woman aged 70-85 years with acute or convalescent COVID-19. J is TRBJ1-5 and V is TRBV3-1 (or the pseudogene TRBV3-2); 12 nucleotides agree with TRBD1. CDR3: CASSPGTGGQQPQHF. In nucleotides, the CDR3 is TGTGCCAGCAGCCCCGGGACAGGGGGCCAACAGCCCCAGCATTTT.